Included here is one T cell receptor (beta chain) sequence, with context. Its specificity is unknown. Germline CDR1 reads SGHRS; CDR2 reads YFSETQ. This CDR3 comprises 16 residues. Losses at the gene ends were 1 base for V and 4 bases for J; bases not matched to a gene: 7. This sample is drawn from a study of beta chain features in type 1 diabetes. Whole-study findings and limits: Within each of all four CD4+ subsets, Type 1 diabetes patients had TCRB CDR3s that were moderately but significantly shorter. Diminished insertions and augmented deletions at VDJ junctions characterized type 1 diabetes patients.

The collection from each donor was one heparinised blood draw averaging about 116 mL. Of the isolated RNA, all was reverse transcribed, and so the sequenced material was expressed TCRB transcripts. Method: immunoSEQ multiplex PCR; TCRdb's copy keeps in-frame clones and lacks some. The sample lists around 690,000 clones, under 15% seen once, with roughly 0.12% in the top ten. This chain connects TRBV5-1 to TRBJ2-3; 9 positions agree with TRBD1. The sequenced material came from naive CD4+ T cells from blood. The receptor was isolated from a man aged 25 to 40 with type 1 diabetes. CDR3: CASSLTVQGAADTQYF. The CDR3, as DNA: TGCGCCAGCAGCTTGACGGTACAGGGGGCAGCAGATACGCAGTATTTT.